This T cell receptor beta chain was profiled in a study of blood T cells in healthy people across ages. Across the whole study: Template-switching capture recovered about one barcoded beta molecule per two T cells.

Findings and caveats of the study: Unsorted PBMCs ruled out conclusive naive versus antigen-experienced comparison. The study lacked donor CMV status, which possibly confounded expanded clonotype changes.

Germline trimming cut 5 bases from V and 4 bases from J; bases unmatched to any gene: 6. CDR3 length: 14 residues. The germline CDR1 and CDR2 sequences are SQVTM and ANQGSEA. As to this clonotype: Its specificity is not known.

A second PCR of 7 to 11 cycles used a sample-barcoded 5' primer and a J-beta primer mix. All cDNA molecules were each tagged by a template-switch adaptor with 12 random nucleotides. TCRdb re-derived calls from the 5' RACE reads in MiXCR, one entry per CDR3 protein. The sample has about 800,000 distinct CDR3 sequences; around 25% are singletons. The data were also submitted as part of a second study, on T cells of mothers and their children.

The sequence was obtained from a boy younger than 18 in good health. The chain joins TRBV29-1 to TRBJ2-5; 11 nucleotides line up with TRBD1. The sequencing sample was made of blood. The CDR3 protein is CSVSWTGGAETQYF. The CDR3 bases are TGCAGCGTTTCTTGGACAGGGGGCGCAGAGACCCAGTACTTC.